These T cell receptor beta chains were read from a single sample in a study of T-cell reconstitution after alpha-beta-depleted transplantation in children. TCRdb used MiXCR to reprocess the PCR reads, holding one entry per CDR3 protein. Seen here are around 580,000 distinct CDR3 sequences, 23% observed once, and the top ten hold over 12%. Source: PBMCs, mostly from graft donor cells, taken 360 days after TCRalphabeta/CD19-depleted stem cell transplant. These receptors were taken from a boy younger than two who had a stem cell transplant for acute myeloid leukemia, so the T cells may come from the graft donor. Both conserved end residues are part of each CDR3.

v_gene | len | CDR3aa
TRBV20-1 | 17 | CSAREGGRRRYNSPLHF
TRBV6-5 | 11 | CASSYTHTIYF
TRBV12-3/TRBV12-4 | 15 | CASSFEGIPADTQYF
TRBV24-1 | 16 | CATSERTISGANVLTF
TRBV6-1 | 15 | CASSLFLPSGGPQFF
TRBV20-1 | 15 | CSAREVAGGYNEQFF
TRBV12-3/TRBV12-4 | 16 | CASSSLAGEIQETQYF
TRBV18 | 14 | CASSPSRGTYEQYF
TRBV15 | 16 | CATSRAVAGGTDTQYF
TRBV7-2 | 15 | CASSLVGGQGAPQHF
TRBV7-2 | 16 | CASSLPSRSSGNEQFF
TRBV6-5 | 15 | CASSYSRTGGNTIYF
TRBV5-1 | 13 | CASSGPSQETQYF
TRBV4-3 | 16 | CASSQGPSGGTYEQYF
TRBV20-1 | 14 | CSARGDGGGGEAFF
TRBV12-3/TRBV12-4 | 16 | CASSLGTSGNTDTQYF
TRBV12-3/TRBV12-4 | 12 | CASSWPGVAQYF
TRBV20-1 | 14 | CSARDRSSGNTIYF
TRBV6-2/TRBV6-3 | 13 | CASSYSSRDTQYF
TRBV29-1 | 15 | CSGVAGSSGADTQYF
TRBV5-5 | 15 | CASSLAGIDSYEQYF
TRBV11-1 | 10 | CASSPKPLHF
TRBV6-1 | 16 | CASRGLAGARGNEQFF
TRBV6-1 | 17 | CASSKRDRDSGANVLTF
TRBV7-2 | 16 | CASSLGTGTAKGEQYF
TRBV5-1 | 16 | CASSLESGGSGNTIYF
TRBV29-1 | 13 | CSVTGRMNTEAFF
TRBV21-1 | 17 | CASSPVGSFDDRGELFF
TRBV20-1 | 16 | CSAAEGERISTDTQYF
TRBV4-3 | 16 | CASSQGRTAKNTEAFF
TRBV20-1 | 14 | CSASLGKAKNIQYF
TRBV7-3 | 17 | CASSPRGGLAFLNEQFF
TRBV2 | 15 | CASNSIGGAYNEQFF
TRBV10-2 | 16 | CASSDPGTTNTGELFF
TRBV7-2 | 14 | CASSPPTGYNEQFF
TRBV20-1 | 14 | CSAQGGQGYNEQFF
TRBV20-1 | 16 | CSAFTAGQGRRETQYF
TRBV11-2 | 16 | CASSSLRLALQETQYF
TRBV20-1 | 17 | CSAPHGTSGGVTGELFF
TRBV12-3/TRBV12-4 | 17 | CASSPPTSGEGTGELFF
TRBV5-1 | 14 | CASSLDLVMNIQYF
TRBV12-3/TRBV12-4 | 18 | CASSSTGAYGSGANVLTF
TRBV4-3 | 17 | CASSQDLGVVGEETQYF
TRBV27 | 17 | CASSLGGGLLSYNEQFF
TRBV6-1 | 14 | CARRSRERKSGYTF
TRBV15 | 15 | CATSRDTGLNYGYTF
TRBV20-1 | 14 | CSASSGLAKNIQYF
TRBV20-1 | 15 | CSANVPEGSRWEQYF
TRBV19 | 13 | CASYRGTPYGYTF
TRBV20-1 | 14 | CSATGTSPRKTQYF
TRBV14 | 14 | CASSPAFGSYGYTF
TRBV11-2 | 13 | CASGPGFTGELFF
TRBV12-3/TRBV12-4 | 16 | CASSAPGAGSYNEQFF
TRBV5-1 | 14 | CASSAVGMSETQYF